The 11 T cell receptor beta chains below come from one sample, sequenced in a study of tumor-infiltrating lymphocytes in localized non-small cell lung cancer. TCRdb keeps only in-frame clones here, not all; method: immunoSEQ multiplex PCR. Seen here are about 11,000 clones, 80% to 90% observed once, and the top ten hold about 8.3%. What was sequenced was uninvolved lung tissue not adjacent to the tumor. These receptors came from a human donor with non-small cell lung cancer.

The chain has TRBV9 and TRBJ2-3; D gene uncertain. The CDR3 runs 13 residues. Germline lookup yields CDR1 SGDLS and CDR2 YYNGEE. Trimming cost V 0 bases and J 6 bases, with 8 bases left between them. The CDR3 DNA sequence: TGTGCCAGCAGCGTAGGGGCGGAGGATACGCAGTATTTT. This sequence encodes CASSVGAEDTQYF.

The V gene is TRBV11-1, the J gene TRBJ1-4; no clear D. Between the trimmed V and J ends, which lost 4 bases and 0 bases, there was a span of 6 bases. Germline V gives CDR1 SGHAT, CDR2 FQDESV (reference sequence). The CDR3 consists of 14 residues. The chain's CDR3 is CASSSQPTNEKLFF. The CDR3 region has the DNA TGTGCCAGCAGCTCACAGCCAACTAATGAAAAACTGTTTTTT.

The DNA for the CDR3 is TGCGCCAGCAGCCAAGATCATGGGACCAACTATGGCTACACCTTC. The encoded protein is CASSQDHGTNYGYTF. The chain couples TRBV4-1 to TRBJ1-2, with D perhaps TRBD1 (5 bases). In germline, CDR1 is MGHRA, CDR2 YSYEKL. The CDR3 extends over 15 amino acids. V lost 0 bases and J 2 bases, leaving 10 bases between the germline ends.

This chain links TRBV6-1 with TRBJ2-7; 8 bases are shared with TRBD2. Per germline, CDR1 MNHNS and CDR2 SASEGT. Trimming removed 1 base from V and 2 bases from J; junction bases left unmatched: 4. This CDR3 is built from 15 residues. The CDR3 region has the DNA TGTGCCAGCAGTGAAGTATATAGCGGGGCCTACGAGCAGTACTTC. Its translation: CASSEVYSGAYEQYF.

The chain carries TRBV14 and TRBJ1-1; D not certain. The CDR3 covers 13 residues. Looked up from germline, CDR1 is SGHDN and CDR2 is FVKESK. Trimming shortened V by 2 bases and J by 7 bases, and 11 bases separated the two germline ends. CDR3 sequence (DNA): TGTGCCAGCAGCCAACGGGGTGGGATTGAAGCTTTCTTT. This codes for CASSQRGGIEAFF.

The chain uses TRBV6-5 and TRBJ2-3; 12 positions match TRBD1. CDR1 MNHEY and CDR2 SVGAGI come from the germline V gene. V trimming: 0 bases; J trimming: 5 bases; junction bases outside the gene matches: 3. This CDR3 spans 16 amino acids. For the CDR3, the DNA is TGTGCCAGCAGTTACTCGGGGACAGGGGGCAGAGATACGCAGTATTTT. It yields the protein CASSYSGTGGRDTQYF.

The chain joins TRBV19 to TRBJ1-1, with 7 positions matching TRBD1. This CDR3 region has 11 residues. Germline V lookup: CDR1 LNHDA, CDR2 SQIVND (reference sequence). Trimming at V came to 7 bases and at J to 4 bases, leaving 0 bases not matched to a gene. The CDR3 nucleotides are TGTGCCAGTAACAGGGGCACTGAAGCTTTCTTT. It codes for CASNRGTEAFF.

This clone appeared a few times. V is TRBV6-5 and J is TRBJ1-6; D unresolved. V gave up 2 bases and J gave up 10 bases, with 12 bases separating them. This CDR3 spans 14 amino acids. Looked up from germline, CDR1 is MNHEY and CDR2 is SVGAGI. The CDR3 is CASSYEGKRSPLHF. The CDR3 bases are TGTGCCAGCAGTTACGAGGGAAAACGATCACCCCTCCACTTT.

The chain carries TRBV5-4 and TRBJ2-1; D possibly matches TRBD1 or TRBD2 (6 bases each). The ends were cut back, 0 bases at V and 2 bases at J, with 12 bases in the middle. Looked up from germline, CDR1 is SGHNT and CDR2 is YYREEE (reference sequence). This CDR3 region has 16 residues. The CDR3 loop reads CASSLEGGRTYNEQFF. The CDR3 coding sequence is TGTGCCAGCAGCTTGGAGGGGGGACGAACCTACAATGAGCAGTTCTTC.

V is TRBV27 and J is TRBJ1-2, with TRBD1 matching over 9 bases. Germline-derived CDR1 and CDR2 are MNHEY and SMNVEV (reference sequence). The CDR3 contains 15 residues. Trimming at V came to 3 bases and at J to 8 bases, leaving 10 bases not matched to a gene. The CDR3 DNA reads TGTGCCAGCAGTTTTCTTGGACAGGGGACCAAAGGCTACACCTTC. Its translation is CASSFLGQGTKGYTF.

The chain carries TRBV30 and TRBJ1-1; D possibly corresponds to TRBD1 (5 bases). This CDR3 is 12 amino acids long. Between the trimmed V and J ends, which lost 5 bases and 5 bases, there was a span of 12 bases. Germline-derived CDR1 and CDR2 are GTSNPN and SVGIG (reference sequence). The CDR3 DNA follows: TGTGCCTGGTGGGGGGGAGGAACTGAAGCTTTCTTT. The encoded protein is CAWWGGGTEAFF. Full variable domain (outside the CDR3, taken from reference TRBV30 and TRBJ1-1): SQTIHQWPATLVQPVGSPLSLECTVEGTSNPNLYWYRQAAGRGLQLLFYSVGIGQISSEVPQNLSASRPQDRQFILSSKKLLLSDSGFYLCAWWGGGTEAFFGQGTRLTVV.